These 14 T cell receptor beta chains were sequenced from one sample in a study of blood T cell repertoires in COVID-19. Produced via immunoSEQ multiplex PCR; TCRdb's table is partial and in-frame only. Of roughly 260,000 clones in the sample, approximately 77% were seen once. The sequenced sample was peripheral blood. These receptor sequences come from a woman between 18 and 30 years old with acute or convalescent COVID-19.

This sequence joins TRBV28 and TRBJ1-1, with 7 bases matching TRBD1. The CDR3 runs 15 residues. Germline CDR1 and CDR2: MDHEN and SYDVKM. Trimming at V came to 4 bases and at J to 5 bases, leaving 10 bases not matched to a gene. In DNA form, the CDR3 reads TGTGCCAGCAGTTCCACAGGGGCAGGGTGGACTGAAGCTTTCTTT. It encodes CASSSTGAGWTEAFF.

This clone was detected many times. This chain uses TRBV6-5 with TRBJ1-5; 8 bases fit TRBD1. After removal of 0 bases from V and 0 bases from J, the junction contained 1 base not matched to a gene. The CDR3 extends over 16 amino acids. CDR1 is MNHEY, CDR2 SVGAGI, per germline. The DNA for the CDR3 is TGTGCCAGCAGTTACTCACAGGGGGATAGCAATCAGCCCCAGCATTTT. Translating it yields CASSYSQGDSNQPQHF.

The chain couples TRBV29-1 to TRBJ2-1; TRBD2 might be the D (6 bases). The ends were cut back, 4 bases at V and 8 bases at J, with 12 bases in the middle. The CDR3 totals 12 residues. The germline V gene encodes CDR1 SQVTM and CDR2 ANQGSEA. Here the CDR3 DNA reads TGCAGCGTTGGCCCCGGAGGGCATGAGCAGTTCTTC. Protein: CSVGPGGHEQFF.

This chain joins TRBV5-1 and TRBJ1-2; the D gene is possibly TRBD1 (5 bases). With 3 bases removed from V and 4 bases from J, the gap between germline ends came to 16 bases. The germline gives CDR1 SGHRS, CDR2 YFSETQ. This CDR3 comprises 15 residues. CDR3 DNA sequence: TGCGCCAGCAGCTCCCAGGGTACTCGGAGCTATGGCTACACCTTC. Residues: CASSSQGTRSYGYTF.

The chain uses TRBV19 and TRBJ2-7; D unclear. The germline gives CDR1 LNHDA, CDR2 SQIVND (reference sequence). Trimming removed 1 base at V and 3 bases at J, with 7 bases between. The CDR3 is 13 amino acids. The CDR3: CASSIGAFYEQYF. CDR3 nucleotides: TGTGCCAGTAGTATAGGGGCCTTCTACGAGCAGTACTTC.

The chain has TRBV9 and TRBJ2-7, with D uncertain. The CDR3 totals 13 residues. V gave up 0 bases and J gave up 0 bases, with 4 bases separating them. Germline CDR1 SGDLS, CDR2 YYNGEE. The CDR3 bases are TGTGCCAGCAGCGTAGGCGGCTCCTACGAGCAGTACTTC. Its translation: CASSVGGSYEQYF.

This clone came up once. The chain couples TRBV5-5 to TRBJ2-1; the D gene is possibly TRBD2 (6 bases). Germline V gives CDR1 SGHKS, CDR2 YYEKEE (reference sequence). The CDR3 loop spans 18 amino acids. The V gene lost 4 bases and the J gene lost 4 bases, with 24 bases spanning the gap. The CDR3 region is CASSVGRPVGTSYNEQFF. CDR3 sequence (DNA): TGTGCCAGCAGCGTGGGACGGCCGGTCGGGACTTCTTACAATGAGCAGTTCTTC.

The chain uses TRBV7-2 and TRBJ1-3; 8 positions match TRBD1. The CDR3 consists of 14 residues. Losses at the gene ends were 5 bases for V and 5 bases for J; bases not matched to a gene: 5. The V gene's germline CDR1 is SGHTA and CDR2 FQGNSA. The CDR3 spells CASSPWTGRNTIYF. The CDR3 nucleotides read TGTGCCAGCAGCCCGTGGACAGGGAGAAACACCATATATTTT.

J is TRBJ1-3 and V is TRBV5-6; 8 nucleotides agree with TRBD1. This CDR3 is built from 16 residues. Germline-derived CDR1 and CDR2 are SGHDT and YYEEEE. J gave up 7 bases and V 4 bases, and 13 bases lay outside the gene matches. The CDR3 region has the DNA TGTGCCAGCAGCCCTATGACAGGGGAGGGCGCGAACACCATATATTTT. Amino acid sequence: CASSPMTGEGANTIYF. The full variable domain, with the rest looked up from reference TRBV5-6 and TRBJ1-3, is DAGVTQSPTHLIKTRGQQVTLRCSPKSGHDTVSWYQQALGQGPQFIFQYYEEEERQRGNFPDRFSGHQFPNYSSELNVNALLLGDSALYLCASSPMTGEGANTIYFGEGSWLTVV.

Only a few counts were recorded for this clone. The genes are TRBV5-4 and TRBJ2-7; the D gene is possibly TRBD2 (6 bases). From germline, CDR1 is SGHNT and CDR2 YYREEE (reference sequence). The CDR3 covers 15 residues. Trimming left V 3 bases short and J 2 bases short, with 15 bases between. In DNA, the CDR3 is TGTGCCAGCAGCTCCCGAGGCGGGATTACCTACGAGCAGTACTTC. This translates into CASSSRGGITYEQYF.

This sequence joins TRBV4-3 and TRBJ1-1; tentatively, D is TRBD1 (6 bases). This CDR3 spans 16 amino acids. Germline CDR1 is LGHNA and CDR2 is YSLEER. V lost 4 bases and J 3 bases, leaving 18 bases between the germline ends. CDR3 protein: CASSPDQGLWDTEAFF. The CDR3 DNA reads TGCGCCAGCAGCCCCGATCAGGGGTTGTGGGACACTGAAGCTTTCTTT.

V is TRBV6-2 or TRBV6-3 and J is TRBJ2-7, with 8 bases that match TRBD1. The length of the CDR3 is 17 residues. Germline V lookup: CDR1 MNHEY, CDR2 SVGEGT. V was clipped by 2 bases and J by 7 bases; unmatched bases: 16. Written as DNA, the CDR3 is TGTGCCAGCAGTTACGGAGGATCCGGGACAGGTCTTGGGGAGCAGTACTTC. Protein product: CASSYGGSGTGLGEQYF.

This chain uses TRBV15 with TRBJ2-5; the D gene is possibly TRBD1 (5 bases). Per the germline V gene, CDR1 is LNHNV and CDR2 is YYDKDF (reference sequence). Trimming pared 6 bases from V and 4 bases from J, leaving 15 bases between. The CDR3 runs to 14 residues. CDR3: CATSIAGWGETQYF. In DNA, the CDR3 is TGTGCCACCAGTATCGCAGGGTGGGGAGAGACCCAGTACTTC.

The J gene is TRBJ1-4, the V gene TRBV4-3; TRBD1 matches at 10 bases. CDR1 and CDR2 (germline): LGHNA, YSLEER. V was clipped by 2 bases and J by 2 bases; unmatched bases: 8. The CDR3 runs to 18 residues. The CDR3 region is CASSQLPGQGPTNEKLFF. The CDR3 coding sequence is TGCGCCAGCAGCCAACTACCGGGACAGGGGCCTACTAATGAAAAACTGTTTTTT.